Presented here are 12 T cell receptor beta chains from one specimen sequenced in a study of T cell responses to AZD1222 COVID-19 vaccine. Sequencing used immunoSEQ multiplex PCR; TCRdb keeps in-frame clones, though not all of them. Among around 130,000 clones listed, 85% to 95% were seen once. The sample in question was peripheral blood, obtained on day 0 of AZD1222 vaccination. The receptors were gathered from an adult in good health.

V usage is TRBV10-3 and J usage is TRBJ1-4; no clear D. The germline gives CDR1 ENHRY, CDR2 SYGVKD. Trimming left V 9 bases short and J 8 bases short, with 13 bases between. The CDR3 is 12 amino acids. In DNA, the CDR3 is TGTGCCATTAAGGACCCGGGGGAAAAACTGTTTTTT. As protein: CAIKDPGEKLFF.

The chain uses TRBV4-2 and TRBJ2-5; no reliable D call. Trimming pared 0 bases from V and 1 base from J, leaving 9 bases between. Germline V gives CDR1 LGHNA, CDR2 YNFKEQ. This CDR3 has 15 residues. The CDR3 spells CASSQDENFQETQYF. DNA for the CDR3: TGTGCCAGCAGCCAAGATGAAAACTTCCAAGAGACCCAGTACTTC.

V is TRBV24-1 and J is TRBJ2-1, with 7 nucleotides matching TRBD2. There are 14 residues in the CDR3. The V gene's germline CDR1 is KGHDR and CDR2 SFDVKD. J lost 9 bases, V lost 9 bases, and 13 bases had no gene match. CDR3 nucleotides: TGTGCCACCTGGGTCGGGGAGGGCCGAAGTGAGCAGTTCTTC. This sequence encodes CATWVGEGRSEQFF.

This chain connects TRBV6-2 or TRBV6-3 to TRBJ1-1; TRBD1 agrees at 8 bases. The CDR3 consists of 13 residues. The V segment lost 5 bases and the J segment 4 bases; nucleotides outside the gene matches: 3. CDR1 and CDR2 (germline): MNHEY, SVGEGT. The CDR3 DNA follows: TGTGCCAGCAGTGCGGACAGGGCCACTGAAGCTTTCTTT. Amino acid sequence: CASSADRATEAFF.

This chain joins TRBV7-9 and TRBJ2-3; 8 bases align to TRBD2. Germline assignment: CDR1 SEHNR and CDR2 FQNEAQ (reference sequence). V shed 5 bases and J 4 bases; nucleotides not matched to a gene: 11. The length of the CDR3 is 16 residues. The CDR3 loop is CASSPRAGAGPDTQYF. DNA of the CDR3: TGTGCCAGCAGCCCCAGAGCGGGGGCGGGGCCAGATACGCAGTATTTT. The whole variable domain, remainder taken from reference TRBV7-9 and TRBJ2-3, is DTGVSQNPRHKITKRGQNVTFRCDPISEHNRLYWYRQTLGQGPEFLTYFQNEAQLEKSRLLSDRFSAERPKGSFSTLEIQRTEQGDSAMYLCASSPRAGAGPDTQYFGPGTRLTVL.

The chain has TRBV6-5 and TRBJ1-1; a possible D gene is TRBD1 (5 bases). Trimming took off 10 bases at V and 5 bases at J, with 20 bases between the two ends. The CDR3 loop spans 14 amino acids. Per the germline V gene, CDR1 is MNHEY and CDR2 is SVGAGI. The CDR3 spells CATNRAGSPTEAFF. The CDR3, as DNA: TGTGCCACCAATAGGGCAGGGTCCCCTACTGAAGCTTTCTTT.

The genes are TRBV6-6 and TRBJ2-2, with TRBD2 matching over 8 bases. CDR1 is MNHNY and CDR2 is SVGAGI in the germline V gene (reference sequence). V lost 6 bases, J lost 7 bases, and 7 bases stayed unmatched. CDR3 length equals 14 residues. The CDR3 loop reads CASRTGLGGGELFF. For the CDR3, the DNA is TGTGCCAGCAGAACGGGACTAGGGGGCGGGGAGCTGTTTTTT.

This clone was observed once. The CDR3 nucleotides read TGTGCCAGCTCACCAGCCGGGACAGGGTTCGTGGAGACCCAGTACTTC. Its protein is CASSPAGTGFVETQYF. The V and J genes are TRBV18 and TRBJ2-5; 9 positions agree with TRBD1. The length of the CDR3 is 16 residues. V trimming: 2 bases; J trimming: 5 bases; junction bases outside the gene matches: 9. CDR1 KGHSH and CDR2 LQKENI come from the germline V gene.

This clone was seen just once. The CDR3 loop reads CASKGLMAVTGELFF. For the CDR3, the DNA is TGTGCCAGCAAAGGGTTGATGGCAGTCACCGGGGAGCTGTTTTTT. V is TRBV6-5 and J is TRBJ2-2, with D unresolved. Per the germline V gene, CDR1 is MNHEY and CDR2 is SVGAGI. There are 15 residues in the CDR3. Between the trimmed V and J ends, which lost 7 bases and 4 bases, there was a span of 16 bases.

This sequence joins TRBV6-2 or TRBV6-3 and TRBJ2-7, with TRBD2 identical over 11 bases. The CDR3 spans 17 residues. Per the germline V gene, CDR1 is MNHEY and CDR2 is SVGEGT. V dropped 2 bases and J dropped 0; count of bases not matched to a gene: 6. CDR3 residues: CASSYGGSGRASYEQYF. CDR3 DNA sequence: TGTGCCAGCAGTTACGGGGGTAGCGGGAGGGCCTCCTACGAGCAGTACTTC.

This chain uses TRBV11-2 with TRBJ2-5; D is ambiguous. The CDR3 is made up of 12 amino acids. The germline V gene encodes CDR1 SGHAT and CDR2 FQNNGV. Trimming took off 0 bases at V and 5 bases at J, with 4 bases between the two ends. CDR3 sequence (DNA): TGTGCCAGCAGCTTAGATCGGGAGACCCAGTACTTC. Its protein is CASSLDRETQYF.

The rearrangement joins TRBV3-1 (or the pseudogene TRBV3-2) to TRBJ1-6, with a possible D match to TRBD1 (6 bases). The CDR3 extends over 15 amino acids. From germline, CDR1 is LGHDT and CDR2 YNNKEL (reference sequence). V lost 3 bases and J lost 4, with 10 bases in between. The CDR3, as DNA: TGTGCCAGCAGCCAGGACAGCCAATATAATTCACCCCTCCACTTT. Protein product: CASSQDSQYNSPLHF.